Below, one T cell receptor (beta chain) is given with its context. The antigen it recognizes is unknown. No much larger clone is present one base from it, and per-base qualities are unavailable. Spanning cysteine to phenylalanine, the CDR3 consists of 16 amino acids. Only the CDR3 region is kept as DNA, spanning 48 bases read in frame from base 1. According to the germline V gene, CDR1 reads ENHRY and CDR2 reads SYGVKD. V is pruned by 6 bases and J by 0 bases, leaving 4 bases of the junction without a gene match. The data were obtained in a study of a mutant IDH1 vaccine in newly diagnosed glioma (dated by TCRdb to about 2021). Regarding the research as a whole: Vaccination started 4-6 weeks after radiotherapy alone, or was given together with temozolomide cycles in the groups whose treatment included chemotherapy. Of the 32 patients who were treated, around 62% were male and approximately 40% were female, and the mean age was about 40 years. Prior to enrollment, patients had been given standard therapy consisting of radiotherapy alone, temozolomide alone, or radiochemotherapy with temozolomide, with the combination given to most patients. Visit V12 was the week-35 safety follow-up and visit V13 was the week-47 end of study. Peripheral blood was collected at six visits: V03 (baseline), V05, V07, V10, V12 and V13. For exploratory analyses, about 25 treated patients had longitudinal TCRB deep sequencing done wherever samples were available.

Library generation was performed with the immunoSEQ multiplex PCR assay. Following the manufacturer's protocol, the hsTCRB Kit was used to amplify rearranged TCR beta chain sequences. Sequencing of TCRB libraries was carried out on an Illumina MiSeq. The paper's data handling went like this. Demultiplexing, trimming and gene mapping were performed with the kit vendor's proprietary platform. TCRdb holds this immuneACCESS table with in-frame rearrangements only. Some clones are missing; in checked studies, unresolved V genes explain under half, and the rest has no known cause. That table gives V, J and clone size, and the DNA gave D and trimming. In this sample the table shows tens of thousands of clones, 81% of which occur a single time. Jointly, the top ten make up approximately 5% of the sample. The time point label corresponds to: week 35, safety follow-up. Each vaccine dose, consisting of 300 ug of a 20-mer mutant IDH1 peptide in Montanide, was administered subcutaneously with topical imiquimod. Patients received eight vaccinations in weeks 1, 3, 5, 7, 11, 15, 19 and 23, corresponding to visits V03 through V10. Newly diagnosed WHO grade 3 or 4 IDH1-mutant astrocytomas showing loss of nuclear ATRX were present in the donors. The samples were drawn from NOA16, a multicentre, single-arm, open-label phase I trial in Germany that tested a mutant IDH1 peptide vaccine in humans for the first time. The DNeasy Blood and Tissue Kit was used to extract genomic DNA from EDTA blood for TCRB sequencing.

Findings and caveats that apply to the study as a whole: Selection of PBMC samples for TCRB deep sequencing was based on availability. It was noted by the authors that analyses of patient blood samples could not be reproduced owing to sample limitations. Immune responses induced by the vaccine were seen in roughly 95% of patients across multiple MHC alleles. Pseudoprogression appeared unrelated to alterations in the top peripheral T cell clonotypes detected by TCRB sequencing.

The sequence was collected from a man aged 35 to 55 with glioma. The sample was PBMCs, taken from a glioma patient whose treatment included an IDH1 peptide vaccine. This sequence uses TRBV10-3 and TRBJ2-3; TRBD1 matches 12 bases in the middle. The base sequence is TGTGCCATCAGCCCGGGACAGGGGGCGAGCACAGATACGCAGTATTTT. It specifies CAISPGQGASTDTQYF.